One and the same sample provided the 10 T cell receptor beta chains below, sequenced in a study of CXCR3-negative and CXCR3-positive naive CD8 T cells. Study-level findings and limits: TRB CDR3s of CXCR3-positive naive cells were more hydrophobic than those of CXCR3-negative naive cells.

UMI-labeled TRB cDNA libraries were prepared by 5' RACE. From the 5' RACE reads, TCRdb lists one entry per CDR3 protein and no DNA. The sample table sets out roughly 65,000 distinct CDR3 sequences. The antigens these receptors bind are not known. Sequenced input: naive CXCR3+ CD8+ T cells from blood. Subset described: CD45RO-CCR7+CD27+CD95- naive CD8+ T cells expressing CXCR3 (TNR3+). Receptors originate from a human donor in good health. Some clones in this sample may be carry-over from other donors' samples.

This clonotype is labeled medium-sized based on frequency. V usage is TRBV7-7 and J usage is TRBJ2-2. Germline V gene lookup returns CDR1 SSHAT and CDR2 FNYEAQ (reference sequence). The CDR3 is made up of 16 amino acids. The CDR3 loop reads CASSFGEALDTGELFF.

The rearrangement uses TRBV6-2 or TRBV6-3 and TRBJ2-7; absent DNA, TCRdb's TRBD1 call cannot be checked. Germline CDR1 and CDR2: MNHEY and SVGEGT. This CDR3 has 13 amino acids. CDR3 sequence: CASGWDSSYEQYF.

The chain employs TRBV9 and TRBJ2-7; the D call of TRBD1 rests on TCRdb alone, since no DNA is present to check it. The CDR3 sequence is 13 residues long. Per germline, CDR1 SGDLS and CDR2 YYNGEE. CDR3 loop: CASSGGPSYEQYF.

This sequence joins TRBV6-2 or TRBV6-3 and TRBJ1-1. This CDR3 has 15 residues. Germline CDR1 MNHEY, CDR2 SVGEGT. The CDR3 region is CASSYSKVVNTEAFF.

The gene calls are TRBV6-2 or TRBV6-3 and TRBJ2-6. This CDR3 is built from 20 residues. From germline, CDR1 is MNHEY and CDR2 SVGEGT. The CDR3 region is CASSYSIWRQRSSGANVLTF.

The genes are TRBV25-1 and TRBJ2-2; TCRdb reports TRBD1, a call that lacks DNA to check it against. The CDR3 covers 16 residues. Per germline, CDR1 MGHDK and CDR2 SYGVNS. CDR3 sequence: CASSTPWAIRTGELFF.

This CDR3 reads CASSPKGASSGNTIYF. The rearrangement uses TRBV7-9 and TRBJ1-3; lacking DNA, the TRBD1 call made by TCRdb goes unchecked. The CDR3 extends over 16 amino acids. CDR1 and CDR2 (germline): SEHNR, FQNEAQ (reference sequence).

The chain recombines TRBV29-1 with TRBJ2-5; TCRdb's D call, TRBD2, is unchecked because there is no DNA. CDR1 SQVTM and CDR2 ANQGSEA come from the germline V gene. This CDR3 is 15 amino acids long. This chain's CDR3 is CSVDGLAGGQETQYF.

V usage is TRBV7-2 and J usage is TRBJ2-3; the TCRdb D gene call, TRBD2, has no DNA to confirm it. Looked up from germline, CDR1 is SGHTA and CDR2 is FQGNSA. The CDR3 covers 15 residues. CDR3 sequence reads: CASSTGTSFKDTQYF.

J is TRBJ2-1 and V is TRBV9. Germline CDR1 is SGDLS and CDR2 is YYNGEE. There are 15 residues in the CDR3. The CDR3 region is CASSVDSSSYNEQFF. Full variable domain (rest looked up from reference TRBV9 and TRBJ2-1): DSGVTQTPKHLITATGQRVTLRCSPRSGDLSVYWYQQSLDQGLQFLIQYYNGEERAKGNILERFSAQQFPDLHSELNLSSLELGDSALYFCASSVDSSSYNEQFFGPGTRLTVL.